This T cell receptor (beta chain) originates from a study of T-cell reconstitution after alpha-beta-depleted transplantation in children. Study outcomes and limitations: Alpha-beta T cells about two months after transplant reportedly derived from several hundred expanded graft clones. The high TCRbeta diversity at day 60 in some patients came from surviving recipient T cells and thymic progenitors. The main origin of T-cell counts and diversity one year after transplant was newly produced T cells.

Construction of the TCRbeta library involved unique molecular identifiers. TCRdb used MiXCR to reprocess the PCR reads, holding one entry per CDR3 protein. The sample records a few hundred thousand distinct CDR3 sequences, under 15% being singletons. The sample holds a few counts of this clonotype. The antigen remains undetermined. Germline assignment: CDR1 SGHRS and CDR2 YFSETQ. V lost 0 bases, J lost 7 bases, and 11 bases lay in between. CDR3 size: 14 residues. The receptor's source is a male patient aged 5 to 17 who had a stem cell transplant for acute myeloid leukemia, so the T cells may come from the graft donor. J is TRBJ2-1 and V is TRBV5-1, with a tentative D call TRBD2 (6 bases). The sample was PBMCs, mostly from graft donor cells, taken 360 days after TCRalphabeta/CD19-depleted stem cell transplant. The CDR3 protein is CASSLEGTLNEQFF. CDR3 DNA: TGCGCCAGCAGCTTGGAGGGGACTTTGAATGAGCAGTTCTTC.